The 20 T cell receptor beta chains below were found in one sample sequenced in a study of T cell responses to AZD1222 COVID-19 vaccine. Using immunoSEQ multiplex PCR, the repertoire was profiled, and TCRdb retains in-frame clones only, with some absent. This table has over 150,000 clones, 80% to 90% appearing once. The sample consisted of peripheral blood, taken on day 0 of MenACWY control vaccination. These receptors all stem from an adult in good health.

The rearrangement links TRBV10-3 to TRBJ1-5, with 8 bases identical to TRBD1. V lost 3 bases to trimming and J lost 2 bases; unmatched junction nucleotides: 6. The CDR3 loop spans 16 amino acids. Germline V gives CDR1 ENHRY, CDR2 SYGVKD. In nucleotides, the CDR3 is TGTGCCATCAGTGAACAACAGGGGGTCGGCAATCAGCCCCAGCATTTT. It specifies CAISEQQGVGNQPQHF.

J is TRBJ2-7 and V is TRBV7-2; the match to TRBD2 covers 10 bases. This CDR3 has 15 amino acids. Germline V lookup: CDR1 SGHTA, CDR2 FQGNSA. With 5 bases clipped from V and 4 bases from J, the junction kept 8 bases outside the gene matches. For the CDR3, the DNA is TGTGCCAGCAGCGCTCCCGGGACTAGCGAGTACGAGCAGTACTTC. The encoded protein is CASSAPGTSEYEQYF.

This clone was detected only once. The genes are TRBV28 and TRBJ1-5; tentatively, D is TRBD1 (5 bases). The V and J ends lost 6 bases and 5 bases respectively, with 11 bases between them. CDR3 length: 13 residues. Germline assignment: CDR1 MDHEN and CDR2 SYDVKM. CDR3 bases: TGTGCCAGCAGCCACGGGACTTATCAGCCCCAGCATTTT. This sequence encodes CASSHGTYQPQHF.

The chain employs TRBV14 and TRBJ2-7; no reliable D call. CDR3 size: 11 residues. Per germline, CDR1 SGHDN and CDR2 FVKESK. V lost 1 base, J lost 4 bases, and 2 bases lay in between. DNA for the CDR3: TGTGCCAGCAGCCAAGCTTACGAGCAGTACTTC. Its translation is CASSQAYEQYF. The entire variable domain, with the rest obtained from reference TRBV14 and TRBJ2-7, is as follows: EAGVTQFPSHSVIEKGQTVTLRCDPISGHDNLYWYRRVMGKEIKFLLHFVKESKQDESGMPNNRFLAERTGGTYSTLKVQPAELEDSGVYFCASSQAYEQYFGPGTRLTVT.

This clone has only one observation. The V call is TRBV18, the J call TRBJ2-7, with no clear D. V dropped 0 bases and J dropped 0 bases, with 15 bases sitting between them. This CDR3 comprises 17 residues. Germline lookup yields CDR1 KGHSH and CDR2 LQKENI. The CDR3 spells CASSPPGVPVSSYEQYV. In DNA form, the CDR3 reads TGTGCCAGCTCACCACCCGGCGTTCCTGTGAGCTCCTACGAGCAGTACGTC.

The gene calls are TRBV12-3 or TRBV12-4 and TRBJ1-2; unclear D gene. The CDR3 extends over 12 amino acids. The V end was cut by 1 base, the J end by 4 bases, with 4 bases between. The CDR3 DNA is TGTGCCAGCAGTTTAGAGAGCTATGGCTACACCTTC. Protein: CASSLESYGYTF.

For the CDR3, the DNA is TGCGCCAGCAGAGCAACAGGGGGCATGGAGCCCCAGCATTTT. Encoded protein: CASRATGGMEPQHF. This rearrangement joins TRBV10-2 to TRBJ1-5, with TRBD1 identical over 9 bases. CDR1 WSHSY and CDR2 SAAADI come from the germline V gene. The junction had 8 bases not matched to a gene; V was cut back by 6 bases and J by 8 bases. CDR3 size: 14 residues.

The chain recombines TRBV5-4 with TRBJ1-2; D is possibly TRBD1 (5 bases). The germline gives CDR1 SGHNT, CDR2 YYREEE (reference sequence). The CDR3 runs 13 residues. The ends were cut back, 4 bases at V and 2 bases at J, with 9 bases in the middle. The CDR3 region has the DNA TGTGCCAGCAGCGGGGACGGAAACTATGGCTACACCTTC. Its translation: CASSGDGNYGYTF.

This chain connects TRBV18 to TRBJ1-1; D is unresolved. The germline CDR1 and CDR2 sequences are KGHSH and LQKENI. This CDR3 spans 12 amino acids. V was clipped by 5 bases and J by 10 bases, with 14 bases between them. The CDR3 here is CASSIKPPGAFF. CDR3 nucleotide sequence: TGTGCCAGCTCAATAAAACCCCCGGGAGCTTTCTTT.

This CDR3 reads CASRSSSGSYIQYF. Here the CDR3 DNA reads TGTGCCAGCAGGAGTTCTAGCGGGAGTTACATTCAGTACTTC. V is TRBV3-1 (or the pseudogene TRBV3-2) and J is TRBJ2-4; 10 positions agree with TRBD2. The CDR3 runs 14 residues. V was pared by 6 bases and J by 8 bases, with 7 bases of the junction left unmatched. CDR1 is LGHDT and CDR2 is YNNKEL in the germline V gene (reference sequence).

The rearrangement links TRBV6-6 to TRBJ1-4, with 11 bases identical to TRBD1. V shed 4 bases and J 3 bases; nucleotides not matched to a gene: 1. Germline V gene lookup returns CDR1 MNHNY and CDR2 SVGAGI (reference sequence). The CDR3 sequence is 15 residues long. The CDR3 region has the DNA TGTGCCAGCAGTTGGGGACAGGGGGCTAATGAAAAACTGTTTTTT. Translated, it gives CASSWGQGANEKLFF.

The V gene is TRBV3-1 (or the pseudogene TRBV3-2), the J gene TRBJ1-3, with 10 bases fitting TRBD1. The J segment lost 4 bases and the V segment lost 4 bases, leaving 10 bases of the junction unmatched. CDR1 and CDR2 from the germline V gene are LGHDT and YNNKEL (reference sequence). The CDR3 totals 17 residues. The CDR3 nucleotides are TGTGCCAGCAGCCCCCAGGGACAGGGGACTCTCGGAAACACCATATATTTT. Protein sequence: CASSPQGQGTLGNTIYF.

The chain uses TRBV5-1 and TRBJ2-3; 8 bases align to TRBD2. Germline CDR1 SGHRS, CDR2 YFSETQ. The V and J ends lost 2 bases and 4 bases, in that order; junction bases with no gene match: 6. The CDR3 contains 15 residues. DNA for the CDR3: TGCGCCAGCAGCTTTGAGCGGGAGTTCGCAGATACGCAGTATTTT. It specifies CASSFEREFADTQYF.

The CDR3 bases are TGCAGCGTTGCCCGGGCCGAAGCTTTCTTT. It codes for CSVARAEAFF. The chain recombines TRBV29-1 with TRBJ1-1; D unclear. Deletions cut 4 bases from V and 8 bases from J, with 8 bases between. The CDR3 runs 10 residues. Germline V gene sequence: CDR1 SQVTM, CDR2 ANQGSEA.

The chain couples TRBV29-1 to TRBJ2-7, with D unclear. The V end was cut by 0 bases, the J end by 3 bases, with 3 bases between. The length of the CDR3 is 11 residues. CDR1 SQVTM and CDR2 ANQGSEA come from the germline V gene. The CDR3 reads CSVEEVYEQYF. Here the CDR3 DNA reads TGCAGCGTTGAAGAGGTCTACGAGCAGTACTTC.

The chain has TRBV5-1 and TRBJ2-3, with TRBD2 identical over 7 bases. Germline loops: CDR1 SGHRS, CDR2 YFSETQ. V lost 1 base to trimming and J lost 2 bases; unmatched junction nucleotides: 1. The CDR3 contains 14 residues. CDR3 sequence reads: CASSLRLATDTQYF. Here the CDR3 DNA reads TGCGCCAGCAGCTTGCGACTAGCCACAGATACGCAGTATTTT.

The chain is built from TRBV18 and TRBJ1-5; D possibly corresponds to TRBD1 (6 bases). V was cut by 3 bases and J by 2 bases, with 11 bases left in between. The CDR3 loop spans 15 amino acids. Germline values: CDR1 KGHSH, CDR2 LQKENI. CDR3 sequence (DNA): TGTGCCAGCTCACCGATCCGACAGGGCAATCAGCCCCAGCATTTT. Its protein product is CASSPIRQGNQPQHF.

The chain recombines TRBV5-6 with TRBJ1-3; D remains unclear. The CDR3 length is 14 residues. The ends were cut back, 3 bases at V and 2 bases at J, with 9 bases in the middle. Germline lookup yields CDR1 SGHDT and CDR2 YYEEEE. The CDR3 loop is CASSSTEPGNTIYF. CDR3 DNA: TGTGCCAGCAGCTCGACGGAACCTGGAAACACCATATATTTT.

The V gene is TRBV11-3, the J gene TRBJ2-5; possible D gene TRBD1, 5 bases. The CDR3 has 13 amino acids. Looked up from germline, CDR1 is SGHNT and CDR2 is YENEEA. Trimming took off 3 bases at V and 13 bases at J, with 18 bases between the two ends. CDR3 sequence (DNA): TGTGCCAGCAGCTTTGACAGCAGTATCCCCGGGTACTTC. Amino acids: CASSFDSSIPGYF.

This rearrangement joins TRBV29-1 to TRBJ1-2; TRBD1 might be the D (5 bases). The CDR3 runs to 12 residues. Deletions cut 7 bases from V and 4 bases from J, with 13 bases between. The germline V gene encodes CDR1 SQVTM and CDR2 ANQGSEA. CDR3 sequence (DNA): TGCAGCGCCACGGGGGGGTCCTATGGCTACACCTTC. Its translation: CSATGGSYGYTF.